This entry describes one T cell receptor (beta chain). The antigen is unknown. Naive CD8 cells lacked CD45RO and underwent positive selection for CCR7, leaving out terminally differentiated effector memory CD45RA+ cells. The study drew its donors from healthy HIV-negative adults without recent acute infections or vaccinations. The sample belongs to a study of shared clonotypes between healthy human individuals. Clones were sequenced by immunoSEQ multiplex PCR, and TCRdb holds only the in-frame ones, with some missing. Of more than 2 million clones in the sample, about 95% are singletons; the top ten hold 0.85% to 1.2%. Study results and caveats: The four-donor shared clonotypes exceeded non-shared clonotypes in generation probability, with non-shared ones scoring lower. Donors were few, which limited the genetic and exposure-history diversity represented.

CDR3 length: 16 amino acids. Germline CDR1 and CDR2: KGHSH and LQKENI. J lost 2 bases, V lost 6 bases, and 12 bases had no gene match. The receptor was isolated from a young man in good health. Source material: naive CD8+ T cells sorted from blood. The chain employs TRBV18 and TRBJ2-5; TRBD1 aligns across 7 bases. The DNA for the CDR3 is TGTGCCAGCTCGCCCGGGACAGAGTCTTTTCAAGAGACCCAGTACTTC. This sequence encodes CASSPGTESFQETQYF.